A single T cell receptor (beta chain) is shown here with its context. The antigen is undetermined. Those patients with uncontrolled infection, other autoimmune disease, pregnancy or lactation were excluded. The investigators amplified TCR beta CDR3 regions from RNA transcripts. The HTBI set primed first-round TCR CDR3 RT-PCR. Each CDR3 protein is one row after TCRdb ran MiXCR on the multiplex PCR reads. Of about 700,000 distinct CDR3 sequences in the sample, just under 45% were seen once. The data belong to a study of T cells in Graves' hyperthyroidism and ophthalmopathy. The study's findings and limits: Model predictions of ophthalmopathy came a median about 6.3 months before onset. The majority of expanded thyroid clonotypes above 0.001 also appeared in blood.

The V gene lost 5 bases and the J gene lost 1 base, with 5 bases spanning the gap. This CDR3 comprises 13 residues. Per the germline V gene, CDR1 is KGHDR and CDR2 is SFDVKD. Sequenced input: peripheral blood or thyroid tissue (not recorded which). This chain connects TRBV24-1 to TRBJ1-5; D unclear. The source is an adult man with Graves' disease, either hyperthyroidism or ophthalmopathy (not recorded which). The CDR3 region is CATSGVSNQPQHF. In DNA, the CDR3 is TGTGCCACCAGTGGGGTCAGCAATCAGCCCCAGCATTTT.